This TCR beta chain was sequenced for a study of CD8+ T cells in alopecia areata. Sequencing templates came from extracted RNA that was reverse transcribed into cDNA. TCRdb's copy holds only in-frame clones and misses some; the assay was immunoSEQ multiplex PCR. Here the sample spans approximately 63,000 clones, under 75% being singletons. This clone turned up a few times. Trimming cost V 8 bases and J 0 bases; bases outside gene matches: 7. The CDR3 is 14 residues long. Germline CDR1 and CDR2: MNHEY and SMNVEV (reference sequence). This TCR was recovered from a human donor with alopecia areata. The chain couples TRBV27 to TRBJ2-7; 7 bases match TRBD2. The specimen comprised CD8+ T cells sorted from blood, sampled at week 0. The CDR3 spells CASGDLAASYEQYF. CDR3 DNA sequence: TGTGCCAGCGGGGACCTAGCGGCCTCCTACGAGCAGTACTTC.